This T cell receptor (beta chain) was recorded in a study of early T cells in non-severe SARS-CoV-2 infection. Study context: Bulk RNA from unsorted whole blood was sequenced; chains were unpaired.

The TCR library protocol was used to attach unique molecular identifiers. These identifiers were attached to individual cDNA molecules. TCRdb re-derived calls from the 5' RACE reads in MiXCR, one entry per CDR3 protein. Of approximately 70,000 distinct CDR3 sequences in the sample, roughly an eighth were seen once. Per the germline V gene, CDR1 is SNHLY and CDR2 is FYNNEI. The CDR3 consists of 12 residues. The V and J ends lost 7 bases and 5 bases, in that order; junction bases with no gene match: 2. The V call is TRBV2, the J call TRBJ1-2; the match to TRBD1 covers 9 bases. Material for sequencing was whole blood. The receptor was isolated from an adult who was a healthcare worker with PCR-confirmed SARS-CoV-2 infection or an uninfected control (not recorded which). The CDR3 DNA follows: TGTGCCAGCAAGACAGGGGGGTATGGCTACACCTTC. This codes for CASKTGGYGYTF.